One and the same sample provided the 9 T cell receptor beta chains below, sequenced in a study of PD-1 blockade in classical Hodgkin lymphoma (dated by TCRdb to 2020 to 2021). The intended sense of this specimen's time point label: cycle 2 day 1 (C2D1) of nivolumab. Every trial patient had relapsed following autologous stem cell transplantation, and prior brentuximab vedotin exposure was what differed among cohorts A, B and C. Library preparation used the immunoSEQ multiplex PCR assay. Here the immuneACCESS table is served through TCRdb, limited to in-frame sequences with V and J called. Missing clones are a known gap in these copies; in checked studies unresolved V genes cover under half, and the rest lacks a known reason. The sample table contains 89,000 or so clones; only one count was recorded for roughly 91% of them. The top ten clones comprise 2.6% of the sample. The sample consisted of peripheral blood mononuclear cells (PBMCs), taken before the second cycle of nivolumab. The source of these receptors is a human donor with classical Hodgkin lymphoma.

The V gene is TRBV9, the J gene TRBJ1-1; D uncertain. Per the germline V gene, CDR1 is SGDLS and CDR2 is YYNGEE. The CDR3 is 12 residues long. Between the trimmed V and J ends, which lost 4 bases and 8 bases, there was a span of 12 bases. Here the CDR3 DNA reads TGTGCCAGCAGCACGGACGGCCGAGAAGCTTTCTTT. It yields the protein CASSTDGREAFF.

V gene TRBV5-8 combines with J gene TRBJ2-7, with D tentatively TRBD2 (5 bases). The germline V gene encodes CDR1 SGHTS and CDR2 YDEGEE. The CDR3 covers 16 residues. V was cut by 3 bases and J by 0 bases, with 16 bases left in between. CDR3 sequence (DNA): TGTGCCAGCAGCTCCTGGACGGGAAAGAGCTCCTACGAGCAGTACTTC. The encoded protein is CASSSWTGKSSYEQYF.

The chain is built from TRBV4-1 and TRBJ2-1, with a tentative D call TRBD2 (6 bases). The CDR3 runs to 16 residues. Trimming stripped 1 base from V and 8 bases from J, with 18 bases between. Germline V gives CDR1 MGHRA, CDR2 YSYEKL. DNA of the CDR3: TGCGCCAGCAGCCAAGGGGGTGGGAGGCCTTTCGATGAGCAGTTCTTC. This encodes CASSQGGGRPFDEQFF.

This clone is a singleton in its sample. The V call is TRBV19, the J call TRBJ1-4; D gene ambiguous. This CDR3 has 14 residues. The V gene lost 6 bases and the J gene lost 0 bases, with 8 bases spanning the gap. Germline V gene data show CDR1 as LNHDA and CDR2 as SQIVND (reference sequence). For the CDR3, the DNA is TGTGCCAGTAGCGTCCTTGCAACTAATGAAAAACTGTTTTTT. Its protein is CASSVLATNEKLFF.

This chain joins TRBV5-6 and TRBJ2-1; possible D gene TRBD1, 6 bases. Trimming took 3 bases from V and 9 from J, leaving 19 bases between them. Looked up from germline, CDR1 is SGHDT and CDR2 is YYEEEE. There are 15 residues in the CDR3. CDR3 sequence reads: CASSSGQTSFGEQFF. CDR3 nucleotide sequence: TGTGCCAGCAGCTCGGGACAAACGAGCTTCGGTGAGCAGTTCTTC.

The chain has TRBV7-3 and TRBJ2-6; D gene ambiguous. CDR3 size: 16 residues. V lost 6 bases to trimming and J lost 0 bases, with 12 bases between them. CDR1 is SGHTA, CDR2 FQGTGA, per germline. CDR3: CASSVGHPSGANVLTF. The DNA for the CDR3 is TGTGCCAGCAGTGTTGGTCATCCCTCTGGGGCCAACGTCCTGACTTTC.

The CDR3 here is CASSVTGNTIYF. CDR3 nucleotide sequence: TGTGCCAGCAGCGTGACTGGAAACACCATATATTTT. This chain uses TRBV9 with TRBJ1-3; D not resolved. The germline CDR1 and CDR2 sequences are SGDLS and YYNGEE. Between the trimmed V and J ends, which lost 2 bases and 2 bases, there was a span of 2 bases. The CDR3 runs to 12 residues.

The rearrangement joins TRBV30 to TRBJ1-2; 7 nucleotides match TRBD1. The CDR3 runs to 15 residues. The germline CDR1 and CDR2 sequences are GTSNPN and SVGIG (reference sequence). V shed 5 bases, J shed 3 bases, and the junction held 12 bases outside the gene matches. CDR3 nucleotide sequence: TGTGCCTGGTCACCACCGGGACAGAGTTACTATGGCTACACCTTC. Protein sequence: CAWSPPGQSYYGYTF.

The chain recombines TRBV6-1 with TRBJ2-6; D remains unclear. This CDR3 spans 16 amino acids. V dropped 0 bases and J dropped 2 bases, with 8 bases sitting between them. CDR1 MNHNS and CDR2 SASEGT come from the germline V gene. The CDR3 sequence: CASSEAGYAGANVLTF. CDR3 in DNA: TGTGCCAGCAGTGAAGCGGGATACGCTGGGGCCAACGTCCTGACTTTC.